Described below is a single TCR beta chain sequence and its context. Data came from immunoSEQ multiplex PCR; TCRdb stores just in-frame clones and leaves some out. Counted here are roughly 350,000 clones, around 87% occurring once; the ten biggest clones make up approximately 3.6%. V was pared by 4 bases and J by 0 bases, with 13 bases between. The CDR3 is 15 residues long. Germline lookup yields CDR1 WSHSY and CDR2 SAAADI. The source of the sample is a study of Ad26.COV2.S vaccination and SARS-CoV-2 variants. Stated treatment: about 20 received Ad26.COV2.S at low or high dose, single or two shots; 5 received placebo; per-sample allocation not given. Each sample was drawn 63 days after the first injection (of vaccine or placebo).

The source was peripheral blood, collected in a trial of Ad26.COV2.S vaccine versus placebo. The chain links TRBV10-2 to TRBJ2-7; D call uncertain. This sequence originates from a person aged 18-60 years who received the Ad26.COV2.S COVID-19 vaccine or a placebo. CDR3 residues: CASSAARLSSYEQYF. CDR3 in DNA: TGCGCCAGCAGTGCTGCGCGGCTAAGCTCCTACGAGCAGTACTTC.